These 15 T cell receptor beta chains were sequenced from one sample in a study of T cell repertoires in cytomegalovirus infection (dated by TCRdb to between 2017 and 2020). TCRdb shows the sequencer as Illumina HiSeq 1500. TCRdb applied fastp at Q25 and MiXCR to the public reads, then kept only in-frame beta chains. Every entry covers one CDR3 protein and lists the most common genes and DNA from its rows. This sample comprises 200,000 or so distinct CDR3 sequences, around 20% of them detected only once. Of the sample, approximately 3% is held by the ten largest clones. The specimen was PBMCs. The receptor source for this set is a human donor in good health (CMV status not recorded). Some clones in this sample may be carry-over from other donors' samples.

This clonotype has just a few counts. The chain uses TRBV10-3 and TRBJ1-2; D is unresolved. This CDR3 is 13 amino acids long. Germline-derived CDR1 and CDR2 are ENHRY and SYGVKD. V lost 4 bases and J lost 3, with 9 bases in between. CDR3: CAISGTRDYGYTF. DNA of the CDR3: TGTGCCATCAGTGGAACTCGAGACTATGGCTACACCTTC.

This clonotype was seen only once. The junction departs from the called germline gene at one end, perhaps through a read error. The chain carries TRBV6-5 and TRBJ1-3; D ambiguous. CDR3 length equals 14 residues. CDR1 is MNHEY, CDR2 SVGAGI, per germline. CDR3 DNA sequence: TGTCCCAGCAGTTTCGCCTCCTCGGGAAACACCATATATTTT. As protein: CPSSFASSGNTIYF.

CDR3 DNA: TGTGCCCTGGGTCGGCGGGATGGCTACACCTTC. Residues: CALGRRDGYTF. J is TRBJ1-2 and V is TRBV7-6; unclear D gene. V lost 11 bases and J 6 bases, leaving 13 bases between the germline ends. Per the germline V gene, CDR1 is SGHVS and CDR2 is FNYEAQ. This CDR3 has 11 residues.

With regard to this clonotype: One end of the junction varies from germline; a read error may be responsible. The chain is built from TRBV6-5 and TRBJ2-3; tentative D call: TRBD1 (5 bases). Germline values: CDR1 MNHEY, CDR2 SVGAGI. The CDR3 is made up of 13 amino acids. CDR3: CASRSRGTDTHYF. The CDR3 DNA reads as TGTGCCAGCCGCTCAAGGGGCACAGATACGCATTATTTT.

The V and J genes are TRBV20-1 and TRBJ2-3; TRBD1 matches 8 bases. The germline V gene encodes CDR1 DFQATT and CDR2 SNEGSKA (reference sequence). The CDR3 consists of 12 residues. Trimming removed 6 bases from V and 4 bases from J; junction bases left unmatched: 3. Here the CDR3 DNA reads TGCAGTGCGAGACAGGGGCCAGATACGCAGTATTTT. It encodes CSARQGPDTQYF.

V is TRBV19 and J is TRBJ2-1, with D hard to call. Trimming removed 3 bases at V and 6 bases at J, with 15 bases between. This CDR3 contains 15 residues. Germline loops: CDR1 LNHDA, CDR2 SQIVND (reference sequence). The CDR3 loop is CASSMLSVTFNEQFF. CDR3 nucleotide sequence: TGTGCCAGTAGTATGTTGAGCGTTACATTCAATGAGCAGTTCTTC.

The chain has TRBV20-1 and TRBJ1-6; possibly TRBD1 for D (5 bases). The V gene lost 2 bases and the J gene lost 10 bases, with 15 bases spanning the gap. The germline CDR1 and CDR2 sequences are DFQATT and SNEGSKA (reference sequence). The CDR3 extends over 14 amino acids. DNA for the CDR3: TGCAGTGCTAGATCAGGAGGGGAAGGATCACCCCTCCACTTT. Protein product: CSARSGGEGSPLHF.

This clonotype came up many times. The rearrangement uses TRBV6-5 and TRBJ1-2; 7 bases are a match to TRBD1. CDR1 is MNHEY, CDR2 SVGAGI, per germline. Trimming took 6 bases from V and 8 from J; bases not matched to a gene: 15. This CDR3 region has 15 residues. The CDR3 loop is CASSRTITGARGYTF. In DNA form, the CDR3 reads TGTGCCAGCAGCCGTACCATTACAGGGGCACGAGGCTACACCTTC.

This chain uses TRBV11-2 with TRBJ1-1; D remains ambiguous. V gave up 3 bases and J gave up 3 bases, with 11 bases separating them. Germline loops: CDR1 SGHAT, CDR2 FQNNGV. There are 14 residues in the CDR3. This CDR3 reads CASSFPLLDTEAFF. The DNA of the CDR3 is TGTGCCAGCAGCTTTCCCCTTCTGGACACTGAAGCTTTCTTT.

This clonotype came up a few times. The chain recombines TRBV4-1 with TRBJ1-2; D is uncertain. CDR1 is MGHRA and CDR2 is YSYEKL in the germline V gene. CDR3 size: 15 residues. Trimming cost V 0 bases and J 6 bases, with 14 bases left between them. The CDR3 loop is CASSQEYATSNGYTF. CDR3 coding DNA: TGCGCCAGCAGCCAAGAGTACGCGACCTCAAATGGCTACACCTTC.

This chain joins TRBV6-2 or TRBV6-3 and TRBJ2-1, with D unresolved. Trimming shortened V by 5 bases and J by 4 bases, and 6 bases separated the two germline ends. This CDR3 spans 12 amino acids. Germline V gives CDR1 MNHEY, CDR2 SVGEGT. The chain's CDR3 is CASSPLYNEQFF. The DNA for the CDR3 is TGTGCCAGCAGTCCCCTTTACAATGAGCAGTTCTTC.

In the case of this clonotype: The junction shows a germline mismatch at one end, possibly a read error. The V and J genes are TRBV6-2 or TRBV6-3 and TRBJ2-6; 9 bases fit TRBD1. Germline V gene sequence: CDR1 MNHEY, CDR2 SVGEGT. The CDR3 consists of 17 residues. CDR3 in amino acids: CASSTGQGLSGASVLTF. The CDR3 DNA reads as TGTGCCAGCAGTACGGGACAGGGCCTCTCTGGGGCCAGCGTCCTGACTTTC.

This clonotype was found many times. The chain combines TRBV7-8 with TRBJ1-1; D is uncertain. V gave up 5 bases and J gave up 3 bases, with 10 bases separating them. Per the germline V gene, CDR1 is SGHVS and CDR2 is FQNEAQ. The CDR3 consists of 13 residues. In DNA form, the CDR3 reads TGTGCCAGCAGCAGACTCCGGCACACTGAAGCTTTCTTT. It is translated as CASSRLRHTEAFF.

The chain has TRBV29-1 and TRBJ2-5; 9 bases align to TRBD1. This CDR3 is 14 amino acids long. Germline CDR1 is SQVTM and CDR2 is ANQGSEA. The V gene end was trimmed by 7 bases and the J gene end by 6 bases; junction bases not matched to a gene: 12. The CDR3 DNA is TGCAGCGCCATTACAGGGGGCCGGTGGCAGACCCAGTACTTC. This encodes CSAITGGRWQTQYF.

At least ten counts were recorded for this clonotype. Written as DNA, the CDR3 is TGTGCCAGCAGTTCCCTCGGGGGAACGAGTGGCTACACCTTC. Translated: CASSSLGGTSGYTF. The chain recombines TRBV27 with TRBJ1-2, with D possibly TRBD1 on 5 matching bases. The germline V gene encodes CDR1 MNHEY and CDR2 SMNVEV (reference sequence). The CDR3 extends over 14 amino acids. Trimming took off 4 bases at V and 7 bases at J, with 16 bases between the two ends.